The rows below give T cell receptor beta chains drawn from one sample of a study of CD8+CD57+ T cells in acquired aplastic anemia. TCRdb re-called the reads with MiXCR, one entry per CDR3 protein. The sample has around 430,000 distinct CDR3 sequences, more than 25% seen once. The material sequenced was sorted CD4+, CD8+, or CD8+CD57+ T cells (not recorded which) from PBMCs. Receptors were obtained from a human donor with aplastic anemia. Both conserved end residues are part of each CDR3. The order of the fields is J gene, D gene, V gene, clone size, CDR3 protein, CDR3 DNA. D genes are given only for firm matches. Expanded clones are given a class, and other clones once, few, many or no size at all.

TRBJ1-3,NA,TRBV10-3,NA,CAISPNAGGSSGNTIYF,TGTGCCATCAGTCCTAACGCGGGGGGGTCCTCTGGAAACACCATATATTTT
TRBJ2-1,TRBD1,TRBV2,few,CASSAQGGGRDEQFF,TGTGCCAGCAGTGCACAGGGGGGCGGGCGTGATGAGCAGTTCTTC
TRBJ2-4,TRBD2,TRBV5-1,NA,CASSLGLAGVSKNIQYF,TGCGCCAGCAGCTTAGGACTAGCGGGGGTGTCCAAAAACATTCAGTACTTC
TRBJ1-6,TRBD1,TRBV5-1,many,CASSLGQGKGSPLHF,TGCGCCAGCAGCTTGGGACAGGGGAAGGGTTCACCCCTCCACTTT
TRBJ1-1,NA,TRBV11-2,few,CASSFHRGWPGTEAFF,TGTGCCAGCAGCTTTCATCGGGGTTGGCCGGGAACTGAAGCTTTCTTT
TRBJ2-1,TRBD2,TRBV11-1,NA,CASSLRRLASYNEQFF,TGTGCCAGCAGCTTAAGGAGACTAGCTAGTTACAATGAGCAGTTCTTC
TRBJ1-3,NA,TRBV29-1,NA,CSVVQGVGNTIYF,TGCAGCGTTGTTCAGGGAGTAGGAAACACCATATATTTT
TRBJ2-6,NA,TRBV20-1,few,CSARGRDSGANVLTF,TGCAGTGCTAGAGGCCGGGACTCTGGGGCCAACGTCCTGACTTTC
TRBJ2-7,TRBD2,TRBV10-1,many,CASSTLSGRSSYEQYF,TGCGCCAGCAGCACCCTTAGCGGGAGGAGCTCCTACGAGCAGTACTTC
TRBJ1-2,NA,TRBV29-1,many,CSVSGGSYGYTF,TGCAGCGTTTCCGGGGGCAGCTATGGCTACACCTTC
TRBJ2-5,NA,TRBV7-2,NA,CASSLGSAGDVGETQYF,TGTGCCAGCAGCTTAGGCTCGGCAGGGGACGTGGGAGAGACCCAGTACTTC
TRBJ1-5,NA,TRBV28,once,CASSSSGQGNQPQHF,TGTGCCAGCAGTTCCTCAGGGCAGGGCAATCAGCCCCAGCATTTT
TRBJ2-7,TRBD1,TRBV7-7,NA,CASSLGSGTGAGEQYF,TGTGCTAGCAGCTTAGGTTCGGGGACAGGGGCTGGCGAGCAGTACTTC
TRBJ2-1,NA,TRBV30,NA,CAWSGGIYNEQFF,TGTGCCTGGAGTGGGGGGATTTACAATGAGCAGTTCTTC
TRBJ2-6,TRBD1,TRBV5-1,NA,CASSGTGQGGGANVLTF,TGCGCCAGCAGCGGAACGGGACAGGGTGGAGGGGCCAACGTCCTGACTTTC
TRBJ1-5,NA,TRBV18,NA,CASSLKQGTQPQHF,TGTGCCAGCTCACTAAAACAGGGTACTCAGCCCCAGCATTTT
TRBJ1-2,NA,TRBV7-3,NA,CASSFYICSAGTDGYTF,NA
TRBJ2-7,NA,TRBV6-5,NA,CASSYSSANSYEQYF,TGTGCCAGCAGTTACTCGTCAGCAAACTCCTACGAGCAGTACTTC
TRBJ2-1,TRBD2,TRBV20-1,NA,CSASRTSGWSGQFF,TGCAGTGCCAGCAGGACTAGCGGGTGGTCAGGGCAGTTCTTC
TRBJ1-5,NA,TRBV12-3/TRBV12-4,NA,CASRDGQTRNQPQHF,TGTGCCAGCAGGGACGGACAGACCCGCAATCAGCCCCAGCATTTT